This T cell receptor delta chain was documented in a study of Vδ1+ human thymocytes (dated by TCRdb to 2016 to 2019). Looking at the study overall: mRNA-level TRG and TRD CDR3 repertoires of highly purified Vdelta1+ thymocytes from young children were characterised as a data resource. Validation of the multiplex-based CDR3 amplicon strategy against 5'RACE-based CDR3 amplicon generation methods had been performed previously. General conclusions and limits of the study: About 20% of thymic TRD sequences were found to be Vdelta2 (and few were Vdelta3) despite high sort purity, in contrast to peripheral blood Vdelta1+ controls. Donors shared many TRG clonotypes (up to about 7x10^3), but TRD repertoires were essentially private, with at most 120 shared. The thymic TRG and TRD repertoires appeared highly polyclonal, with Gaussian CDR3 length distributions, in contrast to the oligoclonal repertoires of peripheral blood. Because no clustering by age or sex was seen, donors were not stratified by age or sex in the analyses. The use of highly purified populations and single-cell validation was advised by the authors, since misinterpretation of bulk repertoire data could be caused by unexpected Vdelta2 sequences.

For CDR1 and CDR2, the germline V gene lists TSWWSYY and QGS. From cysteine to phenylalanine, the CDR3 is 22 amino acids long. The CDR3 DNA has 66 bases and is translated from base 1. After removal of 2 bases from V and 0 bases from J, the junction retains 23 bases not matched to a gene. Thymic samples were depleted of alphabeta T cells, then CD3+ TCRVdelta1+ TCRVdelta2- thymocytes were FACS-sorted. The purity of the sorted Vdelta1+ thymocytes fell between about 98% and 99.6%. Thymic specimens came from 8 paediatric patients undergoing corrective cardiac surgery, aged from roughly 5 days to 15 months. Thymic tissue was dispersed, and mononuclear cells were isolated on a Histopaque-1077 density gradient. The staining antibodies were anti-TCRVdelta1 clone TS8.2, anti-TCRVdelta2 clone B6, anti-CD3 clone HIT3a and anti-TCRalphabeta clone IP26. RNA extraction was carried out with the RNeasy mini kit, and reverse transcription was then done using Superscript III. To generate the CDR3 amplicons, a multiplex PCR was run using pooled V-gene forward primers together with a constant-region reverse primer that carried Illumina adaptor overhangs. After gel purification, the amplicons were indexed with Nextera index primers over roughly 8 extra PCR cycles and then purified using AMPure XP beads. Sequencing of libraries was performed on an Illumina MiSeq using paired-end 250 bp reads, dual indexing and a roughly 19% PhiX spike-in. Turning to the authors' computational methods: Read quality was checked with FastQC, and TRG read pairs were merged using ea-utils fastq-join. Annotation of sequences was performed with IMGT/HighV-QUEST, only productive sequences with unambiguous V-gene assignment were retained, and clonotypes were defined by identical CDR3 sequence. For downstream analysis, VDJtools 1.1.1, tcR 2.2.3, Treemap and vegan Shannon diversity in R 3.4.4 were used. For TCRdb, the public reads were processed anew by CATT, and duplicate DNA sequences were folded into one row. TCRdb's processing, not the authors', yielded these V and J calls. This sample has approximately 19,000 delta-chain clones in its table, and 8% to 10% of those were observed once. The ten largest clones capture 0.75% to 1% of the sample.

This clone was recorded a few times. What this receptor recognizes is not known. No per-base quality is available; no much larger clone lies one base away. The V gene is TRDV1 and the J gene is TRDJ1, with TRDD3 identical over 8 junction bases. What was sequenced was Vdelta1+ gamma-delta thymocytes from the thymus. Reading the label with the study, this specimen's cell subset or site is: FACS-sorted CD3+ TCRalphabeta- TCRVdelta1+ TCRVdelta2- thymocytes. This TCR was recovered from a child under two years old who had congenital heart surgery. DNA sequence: TGTGCTCTTGGGGAAGGCCCTCCTACGGAAGGTCGACTGGGGGTCTACACCGATAAACTCATCTTT. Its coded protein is CALGEGPPTEGRLGVYTDKLIF.